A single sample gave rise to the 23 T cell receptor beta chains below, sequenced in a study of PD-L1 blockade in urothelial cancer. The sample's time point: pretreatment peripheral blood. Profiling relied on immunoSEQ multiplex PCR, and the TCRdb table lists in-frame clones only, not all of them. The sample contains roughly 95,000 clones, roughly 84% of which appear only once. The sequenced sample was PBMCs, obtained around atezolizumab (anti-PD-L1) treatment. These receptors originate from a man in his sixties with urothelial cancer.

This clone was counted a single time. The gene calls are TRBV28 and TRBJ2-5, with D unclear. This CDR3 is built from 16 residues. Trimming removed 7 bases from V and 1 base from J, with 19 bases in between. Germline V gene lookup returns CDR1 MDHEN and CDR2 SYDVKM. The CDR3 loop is CASTLGIRQLQETQYF. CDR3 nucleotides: TGTGCCAGCACCCTTGGTATACGCCAACTCCAAGAGACCCAGTACTTC.

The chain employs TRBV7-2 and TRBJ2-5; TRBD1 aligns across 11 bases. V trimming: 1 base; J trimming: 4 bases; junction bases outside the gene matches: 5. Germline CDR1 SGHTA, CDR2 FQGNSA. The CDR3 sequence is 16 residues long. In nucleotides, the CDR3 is TGTGCCAGCAGCTTAGTGACCGGGACAGGGGGAGAGACCCAGTACTTC. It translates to CASSLVTGTGGETQYF.

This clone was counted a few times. CDR3 nucleotides: TGTGCCACCGAGGCGGGTAGCAATCAGCCCCAGCATTTT. Translated: CATEAGSNQPQHF. J is TRBJ1-5 and V is TRBV6-1; the D is unclear. CDR1 is MNHNS and CDR2 is SASEGT in the germline V gene. With 10 bases removed from V and 0 bases from J, the gap between germline ends came to 10 bases. The CDR3 runs 13 residues.

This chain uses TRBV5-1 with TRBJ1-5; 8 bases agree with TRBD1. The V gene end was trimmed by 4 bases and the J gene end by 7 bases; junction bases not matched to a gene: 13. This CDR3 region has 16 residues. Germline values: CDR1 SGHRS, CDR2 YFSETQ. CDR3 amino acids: CASSPGDQGARQPQHF. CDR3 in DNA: TGCGCCAGCAGCCCGGGCGATCAGGGGGCTAGGCAGCCCCAGCATTTT.

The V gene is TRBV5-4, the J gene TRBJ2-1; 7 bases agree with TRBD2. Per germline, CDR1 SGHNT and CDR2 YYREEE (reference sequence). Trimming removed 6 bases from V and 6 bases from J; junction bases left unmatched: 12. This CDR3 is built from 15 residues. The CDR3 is CASTLVGRVGNEQFF. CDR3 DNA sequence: TGTGCCAGCACCCTGGTAGGGAGGGTAGGCAATGAGCAGTTCTTC.

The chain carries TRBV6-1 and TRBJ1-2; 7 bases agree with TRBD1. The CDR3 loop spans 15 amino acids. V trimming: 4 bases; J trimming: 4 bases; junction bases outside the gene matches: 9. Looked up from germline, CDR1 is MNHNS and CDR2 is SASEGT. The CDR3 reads CASSAAGTESYGYTF. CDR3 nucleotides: TGTGCCAGCAGTGCCGCCGGGACAGAGAGCTATGGCTACACCTTC.

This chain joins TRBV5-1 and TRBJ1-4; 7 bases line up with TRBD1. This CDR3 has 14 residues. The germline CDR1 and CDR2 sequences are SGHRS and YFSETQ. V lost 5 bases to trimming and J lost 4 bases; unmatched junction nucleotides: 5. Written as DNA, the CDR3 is TGCGCCAGCAGAACCGGGACAGTTAATGAAAAACTGTTTTTT. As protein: CASRTGTVNEKLFF.

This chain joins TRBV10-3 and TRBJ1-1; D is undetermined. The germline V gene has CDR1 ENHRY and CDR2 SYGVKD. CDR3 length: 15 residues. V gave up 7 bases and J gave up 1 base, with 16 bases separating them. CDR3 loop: CAIKNGLEPNTEAFF. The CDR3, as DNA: TGTGCCATCAAAAACGGGTTAGAGCCGAACACTGAAGCTTTCTTT.

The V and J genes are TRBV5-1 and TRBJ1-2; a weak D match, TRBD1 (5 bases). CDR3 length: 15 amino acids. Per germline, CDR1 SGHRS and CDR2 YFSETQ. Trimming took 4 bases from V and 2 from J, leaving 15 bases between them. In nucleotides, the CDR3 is TGCGCCAGCAGCCTTGACCAGGGTACCAACTATGGCTACACCTTC. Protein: CASSLDQGTNYGYTF.

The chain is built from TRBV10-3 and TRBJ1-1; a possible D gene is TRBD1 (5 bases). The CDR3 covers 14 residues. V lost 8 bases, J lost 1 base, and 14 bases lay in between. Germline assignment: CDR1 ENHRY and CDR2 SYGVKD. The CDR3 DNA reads TGTGCCATCGGCGTCGGGGGAGAGAACACTGAAGCTTTCTTT. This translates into CAIGVGGENTEAFF.

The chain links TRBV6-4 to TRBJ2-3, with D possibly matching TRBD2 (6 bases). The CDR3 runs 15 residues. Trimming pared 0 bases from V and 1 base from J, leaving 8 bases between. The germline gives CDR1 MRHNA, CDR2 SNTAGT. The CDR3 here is CASSDSGGGTDTQYF. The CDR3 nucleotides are TGTGCCAGCAGTGACTCTGGCGGGGGCACAGATACGCAGTATTTT.

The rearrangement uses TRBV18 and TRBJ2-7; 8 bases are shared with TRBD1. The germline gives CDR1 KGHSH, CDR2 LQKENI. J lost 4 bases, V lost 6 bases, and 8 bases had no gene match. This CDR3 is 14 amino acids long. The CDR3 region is CASSPSDREYEQYF. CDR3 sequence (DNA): TGTGCCAGCTCGCCCTCGGACAGGGAATACGAGCAGTACTTC.

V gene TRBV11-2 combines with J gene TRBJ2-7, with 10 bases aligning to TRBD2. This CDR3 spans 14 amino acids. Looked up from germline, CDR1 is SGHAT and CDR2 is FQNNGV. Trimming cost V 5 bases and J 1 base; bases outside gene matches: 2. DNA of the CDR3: TGTGCCAGCAGCGTAGCGGGGGGTTCCTACGAGCAGTACTTC. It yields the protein CASSVAGGSYEQYF.

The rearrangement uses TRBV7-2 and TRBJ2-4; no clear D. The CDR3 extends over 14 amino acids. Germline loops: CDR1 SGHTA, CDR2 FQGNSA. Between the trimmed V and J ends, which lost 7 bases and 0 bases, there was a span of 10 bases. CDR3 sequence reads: CASNGSGAKNIQYF. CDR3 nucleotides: TGTGCCAGCAATGGGTCGGGAGCCAAAAACATTCAGTACTTC.

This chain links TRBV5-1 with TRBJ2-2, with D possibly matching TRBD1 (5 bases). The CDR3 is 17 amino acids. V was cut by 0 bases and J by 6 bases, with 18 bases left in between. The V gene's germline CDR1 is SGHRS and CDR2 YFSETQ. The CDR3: CASSLGRGREISGELFF. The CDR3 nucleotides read TGCGCCAGCAGCTTGGGTCGTGGCAGGGAAATTTCCGGGGAGCTGTTTTTT.

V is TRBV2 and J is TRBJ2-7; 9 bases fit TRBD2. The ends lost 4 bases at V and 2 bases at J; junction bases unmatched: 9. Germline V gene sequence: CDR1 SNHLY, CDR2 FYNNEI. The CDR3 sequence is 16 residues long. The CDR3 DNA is TGTGCCAGCAGTGCCCCAGCGGGGGGCCTCCCCTACGAGCAGTACTTC. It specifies CASSAPAGGLPYEQYF.

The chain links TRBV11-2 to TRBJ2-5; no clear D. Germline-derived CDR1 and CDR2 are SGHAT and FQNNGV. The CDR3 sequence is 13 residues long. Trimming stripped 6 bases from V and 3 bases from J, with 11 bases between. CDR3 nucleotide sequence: TGTGCCAGCAGTCCCCACCTAGAAGAGACCCAGTACTTC. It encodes CASSPHLEETQYF.

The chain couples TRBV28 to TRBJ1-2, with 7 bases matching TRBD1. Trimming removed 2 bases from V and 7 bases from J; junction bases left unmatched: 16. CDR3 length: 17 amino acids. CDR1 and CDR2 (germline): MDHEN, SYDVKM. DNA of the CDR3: TGTGCCAGCAGTTTAATCCGTGGAGGGGGCCGTGGTGGTGGCTACACCTTC. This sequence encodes CASSLIRGGGRGGGYTF.

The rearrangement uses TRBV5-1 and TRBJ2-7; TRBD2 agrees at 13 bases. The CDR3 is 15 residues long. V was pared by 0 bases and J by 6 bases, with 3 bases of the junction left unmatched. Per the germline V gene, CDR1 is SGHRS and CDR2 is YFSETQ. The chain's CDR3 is CASSLELAGGSEQYF. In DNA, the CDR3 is TGCGCCAGCAGCTTGGAACTAGCGGGAGGGAGCGAGCAGTACTTC.

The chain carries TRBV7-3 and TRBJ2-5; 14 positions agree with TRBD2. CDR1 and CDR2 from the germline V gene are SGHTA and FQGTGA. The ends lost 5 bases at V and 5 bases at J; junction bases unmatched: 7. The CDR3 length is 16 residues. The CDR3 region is CASSPQGLAGEETQYF. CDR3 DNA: TGTGCCAGCAGCCCCCAGGGACTAGCGGGGGAGGAGACCCAGTACTTC.

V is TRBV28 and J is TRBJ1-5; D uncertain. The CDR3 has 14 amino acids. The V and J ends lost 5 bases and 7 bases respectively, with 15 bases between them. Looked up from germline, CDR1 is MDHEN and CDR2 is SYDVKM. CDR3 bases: TGTGCCAGCAGTCCGATCGGGGTTTACCAGCCCCAGCATTTT. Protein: CASSPIGVYQPQHF.

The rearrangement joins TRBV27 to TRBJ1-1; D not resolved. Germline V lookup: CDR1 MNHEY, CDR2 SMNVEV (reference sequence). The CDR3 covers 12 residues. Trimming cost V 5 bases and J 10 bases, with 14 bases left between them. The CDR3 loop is CASSLELGRAFF. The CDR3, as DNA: TGTGCCAGCAGTCTGGAATTGGGCAGAGCTTTCTTT.

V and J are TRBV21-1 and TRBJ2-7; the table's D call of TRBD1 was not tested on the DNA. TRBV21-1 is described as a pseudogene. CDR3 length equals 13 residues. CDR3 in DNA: TGTGCCAGCAGCCCGGGACAGCCCTACGAGCAGTACTTC. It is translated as CASSPGQPYEQYF.